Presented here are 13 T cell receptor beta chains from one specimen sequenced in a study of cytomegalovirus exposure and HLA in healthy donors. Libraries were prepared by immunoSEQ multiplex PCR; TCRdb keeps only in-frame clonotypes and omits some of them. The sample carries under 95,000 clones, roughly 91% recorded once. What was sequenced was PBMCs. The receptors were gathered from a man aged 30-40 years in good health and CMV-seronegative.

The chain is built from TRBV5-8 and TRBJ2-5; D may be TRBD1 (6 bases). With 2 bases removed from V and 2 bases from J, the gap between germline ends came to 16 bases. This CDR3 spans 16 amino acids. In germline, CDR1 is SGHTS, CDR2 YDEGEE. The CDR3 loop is CASSFGQPQGQETQYF. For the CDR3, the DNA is TGTGCCAGCAGCTTCGGTCAGCCTCAGGGGCAAGAGACCCAGTACTTC.

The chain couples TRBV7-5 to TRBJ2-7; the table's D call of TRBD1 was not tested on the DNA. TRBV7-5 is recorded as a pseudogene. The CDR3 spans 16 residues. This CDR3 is CARSFLKRTGVGEQYF. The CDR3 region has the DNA TGTGCCAGAAGCTTCCTAAAAAGGACAGGGGTAGGCGAGCAGTACTTC.

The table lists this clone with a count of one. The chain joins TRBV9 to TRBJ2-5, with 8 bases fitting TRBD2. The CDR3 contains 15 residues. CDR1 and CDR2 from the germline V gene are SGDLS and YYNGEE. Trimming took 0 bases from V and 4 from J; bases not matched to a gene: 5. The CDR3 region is CASSVGAGGRETQYF. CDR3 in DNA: TGTGCCAGCAGCGTAGGGGCGGGGGGCCGAGAGACCCAGTACTTC.

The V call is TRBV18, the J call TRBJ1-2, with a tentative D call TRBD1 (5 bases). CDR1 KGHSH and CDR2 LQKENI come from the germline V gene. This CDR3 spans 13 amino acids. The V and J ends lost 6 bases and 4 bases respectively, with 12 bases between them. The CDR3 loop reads CASSTGETYGYTF. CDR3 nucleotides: TGTGCCAGCTCCACAGGAGAAACCTATGGCTACACCTTC.

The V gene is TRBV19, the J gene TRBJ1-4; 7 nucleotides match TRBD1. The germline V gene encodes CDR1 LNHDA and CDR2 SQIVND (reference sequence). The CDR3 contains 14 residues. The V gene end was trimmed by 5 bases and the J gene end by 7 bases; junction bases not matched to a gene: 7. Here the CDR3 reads CASSERQGTEKLFF. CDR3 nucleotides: TGTGCCAGTAGTGAGCGACAGGGTACTGAAAAACTGTTTTTT.

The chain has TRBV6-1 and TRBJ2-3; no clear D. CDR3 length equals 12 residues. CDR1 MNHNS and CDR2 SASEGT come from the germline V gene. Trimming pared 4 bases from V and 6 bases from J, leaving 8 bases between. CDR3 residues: CASSGLEDTQYF. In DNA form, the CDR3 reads TGTGCCAGCAGTGGCCTAGAGGATACGCAGTATTTT.

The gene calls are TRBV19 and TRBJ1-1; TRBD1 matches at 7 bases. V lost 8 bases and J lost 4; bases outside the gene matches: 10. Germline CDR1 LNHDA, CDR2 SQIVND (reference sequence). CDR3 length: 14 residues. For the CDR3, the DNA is TGTGCCAGTCAGATACAGGGGATGGCCACTGAAGCTTTCTTT. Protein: CASQIQGMATEAFF.

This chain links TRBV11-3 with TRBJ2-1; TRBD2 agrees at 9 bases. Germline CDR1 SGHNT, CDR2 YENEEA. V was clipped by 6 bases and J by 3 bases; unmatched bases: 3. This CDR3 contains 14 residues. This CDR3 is CASSLAGIYNEQFF. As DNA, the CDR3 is TGTGCCAGCAGTCTAGCGGGAATCTACAATGAGCAGTTCTTC.

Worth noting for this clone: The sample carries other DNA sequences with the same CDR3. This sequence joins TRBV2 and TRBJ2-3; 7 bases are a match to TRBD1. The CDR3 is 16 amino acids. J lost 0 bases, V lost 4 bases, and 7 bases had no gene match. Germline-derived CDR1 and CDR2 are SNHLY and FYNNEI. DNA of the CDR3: TGTGCCAGCAGTGGACACACAGGGGCCAGCACAGATACGCAGTATTTT. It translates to CASSGHTGASTDTQYF. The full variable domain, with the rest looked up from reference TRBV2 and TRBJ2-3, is EPEVTQTPSHQVTQMGQEVILRCVPISNHLYFYWYRQILGQKVEFLVSFYNNEISEKSEIFDDQFSVERPDGSNFTLKIRSTKLEDSAMYFCASSGHTGASTDTQYFGPGTRLTVL.

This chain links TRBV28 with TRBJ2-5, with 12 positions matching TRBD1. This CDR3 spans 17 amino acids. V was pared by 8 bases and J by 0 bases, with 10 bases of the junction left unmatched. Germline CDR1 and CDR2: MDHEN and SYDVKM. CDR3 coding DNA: TGTGCCAGCGATTCACCGGGACAGGGGGCGTACCAAGAGACCCAGTACTTC. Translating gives CASDSPGQGAYQETQYF.

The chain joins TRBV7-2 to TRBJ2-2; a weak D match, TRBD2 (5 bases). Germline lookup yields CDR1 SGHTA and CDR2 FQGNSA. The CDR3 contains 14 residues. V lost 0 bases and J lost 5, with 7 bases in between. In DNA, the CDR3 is TGTGCCAGCAGCTTAGCTAGCGCTACCGGGGAGCTGTTTTTT. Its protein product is CASSLASATGELFF. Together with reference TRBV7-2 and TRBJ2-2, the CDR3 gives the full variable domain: GAGVSQSPSNKVTEKGKDVELRCDPISGHTALYWYRQSLGQGLEFLIYFQGNSAPDKSGLPSDRFSAERTGGSVSTLTIQRTQQEDSAVYLCASSLASATGELFFGEGSRLTVL.

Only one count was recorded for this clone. The CDR3 DNA is TGCGCCAGCAGCTTGGCAGGGACTAGCGGGAGTTTTAGCGATGAGCAGTTCTTC. This sequence encodes CASSLAGTSGSFSDEQFF. The chain uses TRBV5-1 and TRBJ2-1; 14 bases align to TRBD2. The CDR3 is 18 amino acids. Trimming at V came to 0 bases and at J to 8 bases, leaving 10 bases not matched to a gene. From germline, CDR1 is SGHRS and CDR2 YFSETQ. Together with reference TRBV5-1 and TRBJ2-1, the CDR3 gives the full variable domain: KAGVTQTPRYLIKTRGQQVTLSCSPISGHRSVSWYQQTPGQGLQFLFEYFSETQRNKGNFPGRFSGRQFSNSRSEMNVSTLELGDSALYLCASSLAGTSGSFSDEQFFGPGTRLTVL.

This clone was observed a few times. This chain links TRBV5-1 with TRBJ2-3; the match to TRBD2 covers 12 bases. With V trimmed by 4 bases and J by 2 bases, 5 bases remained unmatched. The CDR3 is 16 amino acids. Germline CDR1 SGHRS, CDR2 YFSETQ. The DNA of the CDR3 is TGCGCCAGCAGCGTTGGGACTAGCGGGTACACAGATACGCAGTATTTT. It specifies CASSVGTSGYTDTQYF.